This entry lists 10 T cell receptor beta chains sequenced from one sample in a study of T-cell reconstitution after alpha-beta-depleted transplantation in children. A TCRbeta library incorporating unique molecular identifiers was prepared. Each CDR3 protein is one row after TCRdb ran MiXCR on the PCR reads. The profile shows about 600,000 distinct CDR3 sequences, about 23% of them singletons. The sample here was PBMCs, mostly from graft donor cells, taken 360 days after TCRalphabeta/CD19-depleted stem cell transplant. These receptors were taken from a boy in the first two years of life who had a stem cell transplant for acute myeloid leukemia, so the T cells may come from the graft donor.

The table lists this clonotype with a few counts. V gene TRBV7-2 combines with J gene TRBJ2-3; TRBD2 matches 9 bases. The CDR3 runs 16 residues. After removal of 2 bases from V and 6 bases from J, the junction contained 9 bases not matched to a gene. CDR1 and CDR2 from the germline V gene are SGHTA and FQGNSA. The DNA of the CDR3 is TGTGCCAGCAGCTTACAAGGGACTAGCACCGTGGATACGCAGTATTTT. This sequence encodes CASSLQGTSTVDTQYF.

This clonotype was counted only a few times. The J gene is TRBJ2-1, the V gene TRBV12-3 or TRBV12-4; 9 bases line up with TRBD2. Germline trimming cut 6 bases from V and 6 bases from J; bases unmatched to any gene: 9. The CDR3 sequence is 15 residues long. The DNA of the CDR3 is TGTGCCAGCAGCCATAGCGGGGGCCCCACCAATGAGCAGTTCTTC. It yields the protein CASSHSGGPTNEQFF.

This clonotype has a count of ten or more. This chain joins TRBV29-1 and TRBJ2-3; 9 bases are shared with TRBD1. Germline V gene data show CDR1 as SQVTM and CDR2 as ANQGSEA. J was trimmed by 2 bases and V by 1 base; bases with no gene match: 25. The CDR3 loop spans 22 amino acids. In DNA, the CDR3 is TGCAGCGTTGAAGGTCTGGCCTTCCCGGGACAGGGAAATACAATTCCCACAGATACGCAGTATTTT. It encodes CSVEGLAFPGQGNTIPTDTQYF.

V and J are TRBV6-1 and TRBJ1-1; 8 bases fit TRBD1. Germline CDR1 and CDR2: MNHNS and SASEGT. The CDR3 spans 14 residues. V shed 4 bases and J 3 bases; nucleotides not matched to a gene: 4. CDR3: CASSADRGYTEAFF. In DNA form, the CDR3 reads TGTGCCAGCAGTGCCGACAGGGGCTACACTGAAGCTTTCTTT.

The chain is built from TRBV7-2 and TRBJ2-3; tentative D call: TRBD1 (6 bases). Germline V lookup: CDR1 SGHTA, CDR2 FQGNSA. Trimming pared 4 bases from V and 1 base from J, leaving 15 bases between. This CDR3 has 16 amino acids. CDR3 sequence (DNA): TGTGCCAGCAGCTCCCAGGGGTCCGTCCGCACAGATACGCAGTATTTT. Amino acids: CASSSQGSVRTDTQYF.

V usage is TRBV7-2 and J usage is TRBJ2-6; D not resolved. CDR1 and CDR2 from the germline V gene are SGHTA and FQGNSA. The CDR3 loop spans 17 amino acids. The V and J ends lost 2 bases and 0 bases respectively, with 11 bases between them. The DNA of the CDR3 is TGTGCCAGCAGCTTATGGAGCCCGAGCTCTGGGGCCAACGTCCTGACTTTC. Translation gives CASSLWSPSSGANVLTF.

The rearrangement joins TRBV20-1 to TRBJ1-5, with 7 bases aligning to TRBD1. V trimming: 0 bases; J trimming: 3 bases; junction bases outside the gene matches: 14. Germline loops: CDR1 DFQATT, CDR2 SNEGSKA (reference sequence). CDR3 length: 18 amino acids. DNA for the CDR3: TGCAGTGCTAGAGATCGGGTAGGGGGCGGGATGAACAATCAGCCCCAGCATTTT. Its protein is CSARDRVGGGMNNQPQHF.

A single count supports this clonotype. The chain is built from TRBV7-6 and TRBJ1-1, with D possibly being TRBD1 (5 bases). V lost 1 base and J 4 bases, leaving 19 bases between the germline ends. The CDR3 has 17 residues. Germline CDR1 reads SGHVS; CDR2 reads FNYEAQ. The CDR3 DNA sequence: TGTGCCAGCAGCTTAGTAGGGGTCAGCCTTTTCTCCACTGAAGCTTTCTTT. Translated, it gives CASSLVGVSLFSTEAFF. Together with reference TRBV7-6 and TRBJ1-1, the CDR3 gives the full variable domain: GAGVSQSPRYKVTKRGQDVALRCDPISGHVSLYWYRQALGQGPEFLTYFNYEAQQDKSGLPNDRFSAERPEGSISTLTIQRTEQRDSAMYRCASSLVGVSLFSTEAFFGQGTRLTVV.

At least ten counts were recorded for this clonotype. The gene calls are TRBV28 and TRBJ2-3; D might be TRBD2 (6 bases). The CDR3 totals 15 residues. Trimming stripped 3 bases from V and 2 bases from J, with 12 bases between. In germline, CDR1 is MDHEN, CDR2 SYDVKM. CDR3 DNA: TGTGCCAGCAGTTTCGGGGCGGGGTCCACAGATACGCAGTATTTT. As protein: CASSFGAGSTDTQYF.

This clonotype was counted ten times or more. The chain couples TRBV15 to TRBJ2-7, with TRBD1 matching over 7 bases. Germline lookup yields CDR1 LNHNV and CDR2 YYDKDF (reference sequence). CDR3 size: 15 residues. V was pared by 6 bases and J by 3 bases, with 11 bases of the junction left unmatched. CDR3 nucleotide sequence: TGTGCCACCAGTATCGACAGGGTCCAAGACTACGAGCAGTACTTC. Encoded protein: CATSIDRVQDYEQYF.